A selection of T cell receptor beta chains follows, all from one sample in a study of CD8 T cells in ankylosing spondylitis. TCRdb analysed the 5' RACE reads with MiXCR anew, one entry per CDR3 protein. Seen here are tens of thousands of distinct CDR3 sequences, roughly 11% observed once, and the top ten hold 1.4%. Source material: blood, either unsorted or a sorted T cell fraction (not recorded which). These receptors were obtained from a male donor with ankylosing spondylitis or in good health (not recorded which). Both conserved end residues are part of each CDR3. D genes are given only for firm matches. Expanded clones get a size class; other rows say once, few or many, or leave the size out.

size	D	V	J	CDR3	DNA
few	-	TRBV12-3/TRBV12-4	TRBJ2-5	CASSLPTPTGTQETQYF	TGTGCCAGCAGTCTCCCTACCCCAACAGGGACCCAAGAGACCCAGTACTTC
many	-	TRBV12-3/TRBV12-4	TRBJ2-3	CASSSGVSTDTQYF	TGTGCCAGCAGTTCCGGGGTTAGCACAGATACGCAGTATTTT
many	TRBD1	TRBV12-3/TRBV12-4	TRBJ1-1	CASKRTGIPEAFF	TGTGCCAGCAAAAGGACAGGGATACCTGAAGCTTTCTTT
few	-	TRBV11-2	TRBJ1-6	CASSPTDRSSYNSPLHF	TGTGCCAGCAGCCCGACGGACCGGAGCTCCTATAATTCACCCCTCCACTTT
many	TRBD2	TRBV12-3/TRBV12-4	TRBJ2-5	CASSFLTSGFETQYF	TGTGCCAGCAGTTTTTTGACTAGCGGTTTCGAGACCCAGTACTTC
many	-	TRBV6-5	TRBJ1-1	CASSYGRTAFMNTEAFF	TGTGCCAGCAGTTACGGTCGGACAGCCTTCATGAACACTGAAGCTTTCTTT
-	-	TRBV7-2	TRBJ1-4	CASSPGDGNEKLFF	TGTGCCAGCAGCCCGGGAGATGGTAATGAAAAACTGTTTTTT
many	-	TRBV5-1	TRBJ2-7	CASSLGSSYEQYF	TGCGCCAGCAGCTTGGGATCCTCCTACGAGCAGTACTTC
many	TRBD1	TRBV15	TRBJ1-5	CATSRDFPPGQENQPQHF	TGTGCCACCAGCAGAGATTTCCCCCCCGGACAGGAGAATCAGCCCCAGCATTTT
many	-	TRBV5-1	TRBJ2-7	CASSLGIVVYEQYF	TGCGCCAGCAGCTTGGGGATAGTAGTCTACGAGCAGTACTTC
-	TRBD1	TRBV12-3/TRBV12-4	TRBJ1-1	CASSPWTGALGEAFF	TGTGCCAGCAGCCCTTGGACAGGGGCGTTGGGTGAAGCTTTCTTT
few	-	TRBV7-6	TRBJ2-1	CASSRTPPLGKNEQFF	TGTGCCAGCAGCCGAACCCCTCCACTAGGAAAAAATGAGCAGTTCTTC
many	TRBD1	TRBV28	TRBJ2-4	CASSSTGGSTKNIQYF	TGTGCCAGCAGTTCGACAGGGGGATCCACGAAAAACATTCAGTACTTC
few	-	TRBV5-1	TRBJ2-7	CASSLELQALAYEQYF	TGCGCCAGCAGCTTGGAACTACAGGCCCTCGCCTACGAGCAGTACTTC
many	-	TRBV5-1	TRBJ2-5	CASSLAVGRPGETQYF	TGCGCCAGCAGCTTGGCCGTTGGGCGGCCGGGAGAGACCCAGTACTTC
many	TRBD2	TRBV6-4	TRBJ2-2	CASSDLAGTTGELFF	TGTGCCAGCAGTGACCTAGCGGGGACCACCGGGGAGCTGTTTTTT
many	TRBD1	TRBV12-3/TRBV12-4	TRBJ1-1	CASSSFQGDPEAFF	TGTGCCAGCAGTTCGTTCCAGGGGGACCCTGAAGCTTTCTTT
many	TRBD1	TRBV5-1	TRBJ2-7	CASSFPGQGDYEQYF	TGCGCCAGCAGCTTCCCGGGACAGGGGGACTACGAGCAGTACTTC
few	TRBD2	TRBV10-2	TRBJ2-1	CASREGLPTYNEQFF	TGCGCCAGCAGGGAGGGACTACCGACCTACAATGAGCAGTTCTTC
many	TRBD1	TRBV10-3	TRBJ2-6	CAMQPGQGAGANVLTF	TGTGCCATGCAACCGGGACAGGGGGCTGGGGCCAACGTCCTGACTTTC
few	TRBD2	TRBV5-4	TRBJ2-1	CASSPSGGAKNEQFF	TGTGCCAGCAGCCCTAGCGGGGGGGCTAAAAATGAGCAGTTCTTC
many	-	TRBV18	TRBJ1-1	CASSPPRGGRTEAFF	TGTGCCAGCTCACCACCAAGGGGGGGGCGGACTGAAGCTTTCTTT
-	-	TRBV5-1	TRBJ2-4	CASSFRTPGNIQYF	TGCGCCAGCAGCTTCCGGACCCCAGGGAACATTCAGTACTTC
-	TRBD2	TRBV7-2	TRBJ2-7	CASSKGSGGAYEQYF	TGTGCCAGCAGCAAGGGTAGCGGGGGGGCCTACGAGCAGTACTTC
-	TRBD1	TRBV3-1	TRBJ1-4	CASSLGQGGRKLFF	TGTGCCAGCAGCTTGGGACAGGGAGGTCGGAAACTGTTTTTT
many	-	TRBV5-1	TRBJ2-1	CASSFMGSYNEQFF	TGCGCCAGCAGCTTCATGGGGTCCTACAATGAGCAGTTCTTC
many	TRBD1	TRBV29-1	TRBJ2-1	CSVEGLTGTLGYNEQFF	TGCAGCGTTGAAGGCTTGACAGGGACCTTGGGGTACAATGAGCAGTTCTTC
many	-	TRBV29-1	TRBJ2-5	CSIDHQETQYF	TGCAGCATAGATCACCAAGAGACCCAGTACTTC
many	TRBD1	TRBV5-1	TRBJ2-7	CASSADRGIYEQYF	TGCGCCAGCAGCGCTGACAGGGGGATCTACGAGCAGTACTTC
many	-	TRBV5-1	TRBJ2-3	CASSSQTSTDTQYF	TGCGCCAGCAGCTCGCAGACAAGCACAGATACGCAGTATTTT
many	TRBD1	TRBV5-1	TRBJ2-7	CASSLTGGRYEQYF	TGCGCCAGCAGCTTGACAGGGGGTAGATACGAGCAGTACTTC
few	-	TRBV30	TRBJ2-2	CAWSEGDNTGELFF	TGTGCCTGGAGTGAGGGGGATAACACCGGGGAGCTGTTTTTT
-	TRBD2	TRBV5-1	TRBJ2-3	CASSSTSGGLSTDTQYF	TGCGCCAGCAGCTCGACTAGCGGGGGCCTTAGCACAGATACGCAGTATTTT
few	-	TRBV5-1	TRBJ1-1	CASSTGRESGAFF	TGCGCCAGCAGTACAGGGAGAGAAAGCGGAGCTTTCTTT
many	-	TRBV5-1	TRBJ2-2	CASSNTPTGQVAGELFF	TGCGCCAGCAGCAACACGCCGACAGGTCAAGTCGCCGGGGAGCTGTTTTTT
few	-	TRBV27	TRBJ2-4	CASSLSVKNIQYF	TGTGCCAGCAGTTTATCGGTCAAAAACATTCAGTACTTC
many	-	TRBV7-8	TRBJ2-3	CASSLAPWGDTQYF	TGTGCCAGCAGCTTAGCGCCCTGGGGAGATACGCAGTATTTT
-	TRBD1	TRBV7-2	TRBJ2-2	CASSAPLQGANTGELFF	TGTGCCAGCAGCGCCCCGTTACAGGGGGCGAACACCGGGGAGCTGTTTTTT
-	TRBD1	TRBV5-1	TRBJ1-6	CASSLRTGDNSPLHF	TGCGCCAGCAGCTTGCGGACAGGGGACAATTCACCCCTCCACTTT
many	-	TRBV20-1	TRBJ1-5	CSARQPTGGQPQHF	TGCAGTGCTAGACAACCGACAGGCGGGCAGCCCCAGCATTTT
once	-	TRBV11-2	TRBJ2-5	CASSLGDAARETQYF	TGTGCCAGCAGCTTAGGGGACGCTGCGAGGGAGACCCAGTACTTC
-	-	TRBV6-5	TRBJ1-4	CASGGGQWEKLFF	TGTGCCAGCGGCGGGGGGCAGTGGGAAAAACTGTTTTTT
-	-	TRBV7-2	TRBJ2-3	CASSFGVQGTDTQYF	TGTGCCAGCAGCTTTGGGGTCCAAGGAACAGATACGCAGTATTTT
-	-	TRBV5-8	TRBJ1-2	CASSLGSGAVLTF	TGTGCCAGCAGCCTGGGCTCCGGGGCAGTCTTAACCTTC
many	-	TRBV12-3/TRBV12-4	TRBJ1-5	CASSFQSQPQHF	TGTGCCAGCAGTTTTCAAAGTCAGCCCCAGCATTTT
few	-	TRBV3-1	TRBJ1-3	CASSQMFNSGNTIYF	TGTGCCAGCAGCCAAATGTTTAACTCTGGAAACACCATATATTTT
many	TRBD1	TRBV29-1	TRBJ1-1	CSVRDSMNTEAFF	TGCAGCGTTCGGGACAGTATGAACACTGAAGCTTTCTTT
many	-	TRBV27	TRBJ2-5	CASSLSPRVKLQETQYF	TGTGCCAGCAGTTTATCACCCCGGGTGAAACTCCAAGAGACCCAGTACTTC
many	-	TRBV12-3/TRBV12-4	TRBJ1-3	CASSAGTIYF	TGTGCCAGCAGTGCCGGGACCATATATTTT
-	-	TRBV5-1	TRBJ1-1	CASSPQGSSTEAFF	TGCGCCAGCAGCCCTCAGGGCTCGAGTACTGAAGCTTTCTTT
many	-	TRBV4-2	TRBJ2-2	CASSPQTGKGVTGELFF	TGTGCCAGCAGCCCCCAAACAGGGAAGGGAGTAACCGGGGAGCTGTTTTTT
many	TRBD1	TRBV24-1	TRBJ2-7	CATSDPGTGVHEQYF	TGTGCCACCAGTGATCCCGGGACAGGGGTCCACGAGCAGTACTTC
many	-	TRBV12-3/TRBV12-4	TRBJ1-1	CASTKTMEAFF	TGTGCCAGCACCAAAACAATGGAAGCTTTCTTT
-	-	TRBV30	TRBJ1-5	CAWTPMLNQPQHF	TGTGCCTGGACCCCGATGCTCAATCAGCCCCAGCATTTT
many	-	TRBV27	TRBJ1-5	CASSLWGGQPQHF	TGTGCCAGCAGTTTATGGGGAGGTCAGCCCCAGCATTTT